One and the same sample provided the 23 T cell receptor beta chains below, sequenced in a study of T cell responses to AZD1222 COVID-19 vaccine. Some clones are missing from TCRdb's copy, which holds only in-frame ones; the method was immunoSEQ multiplex PCR. The sample yields 130,000 or so clones, 65% to 90% seen once. The sample was peripheral blood, taken 28 days after the second dose of the MenACWY control vaccine. The receptors were sampled from an adult who received the MenACWY meningococcal vaccine as a control.

The chain is built from TRBV3-1 (or the pseudogene TRBV3-2) and TRBJ2-5; a weak D match, TRBD2 (7 bases). CDR3 length: 13 amino acids. The V gene lost 6 bases and the J gene lost 7 bases, with 15 bases spanning the gap. CDR1 LGHDT and CDR2 YNNKEL come from the germline V gene (reference sequence). CDR3 bases: TGTGCCAGCAGGCGCGGGGGCCCGGGGACCCAGTACTTC. Translated, it gives CASRRGGPGTQYF.

The J gene is TRBJ1-1, the V gene TRBV27; the D gene is possibly TRBD1 (5 bases). V shed 4 bases and J shed 2 bases, with 14 bases lying between them. Looked up from germline, CDR1 is MNHEY and CDR2 is SMNVEV (reference sequence). The CDR3 covers 15 residues. CDR3 bases: TGTGCCAGCAGTTCTCCCTCTCAGGGTAACACTGAAGCTTTCTTT. This translates into CASSSPSQGNTEAFF.

The chain couples TRBV14 to TRBJ1-2; TRBD1 matches 7 bases. Trimming took 5 bases from V and 7 from J; bases not matched to a gene: 7. Germline values: CDR1 SGHDN, CDR2 FVKESK. CDR3 size: 13 residues. The CDR3 bases are TGTGCCAGCAGCGCAAAACAGGGGTCTGGCTACACCTTC. Amino acids: CASSAKQGSGYTF.

This clone showed up just a few times. The chain employs TRBV4-1 and TRBJ1-4, with TRBD1 matching over 7 bases. Per the germline V gene, CDR1 is MGHRA and CDR2 is YSYEKL. The CDR3 extends over 13 amino acids. V shed 7 bases, J shed 6 bases, and the junction held 5 bases outside the gene matches. The CDR3 DNA follows: TGCGCCAGCAAGGGACAGAACTATGAAAAACTGTTTTTT. Translation gives CASKGQNYEKLFF.

The CDR3 spells CASSLSGGGGVTQYF. Written as DNA, the CDR3 is TGTGCCAGCAGTTTATCCGGCGGGGGTGGTGTGACCCAGTACTTC. The J gene is TRBJ2-5, the V gene TRBV28; 7 nucleotides line up with TRBD2. Losses at the gene ends were 1 base for V and 7 bases for J; bases not matched to a gene: 9. The V gene's germline CDR1 is MDHEN and CDR2 SYDVKM. The CDR3 sequence is 15 residues long.

The chain joins TRBV18 to TRBJ1-3; D might be TRBD1 (6 bases). Germline CDR1 reads KGHSH; CDR2 reads LQKENI. The CDR3 consists of 14 residues. Trimming took 6 bases from V and 2 from J, leaving 11 bases between them. CDR3 nucleotides: TGTGCCAGCTCGTCGGACAGTCCTGGAAACACCATATATTTT. Its translation: CASSSDSPGNTIYF.

The gene calls are TRBV11-2 and TRBJ2-3; possibly TRBD2 for D (5 bases). The V end lost 5 bases, the J end lost 1 base, and 10 bases lay between the germline ends. The CDR3 is 14 amino acids. The V gene's germline CDR1 is SGHAT and CDR2 FQNNGV. This CDR3 reads CASSHGLGTDTQYF. Here the CDR3 DNA reads TGTGCCAGCAGCCATGGACTGGGCACAGATACGCAGTATTTT.

This sequence joins TRBV28 and TRBJ1-1; 8 bases fit TRBD1. J was trimmed by 2 bases and V by 6 bases; bases with no gene match: 2. The CDR3 runs 13 residues. Germline CDR1 MDHEN, CDR2 SYDVKM. The CDR3 protein is CASRGQVNTEAFF. The CDR3 DNA sequence: TGTGCCAGCAGGGGACAGGTTAACACTGAAGCTTTCTTT. The variable domain in full, with the rest retrieved from reference TRBV28 and TRBJ1-1, is DVKVTQSSRYLVKRTGEKVFLECVQDMDHENMFWYRQDPGLGLRLIYFSYDVKMKEKGDIPEGYSVSREKKERFSLILESASTNQTSMYLCASRGQVNTEAFFGQGTRLTVV.

This chain joins TRBV28 and TRBJ1-5; D remains unclear. This CDR3 contains 13 residues. Germline CDR1 is MDHEN and CDR2 is SYDVKM. The V and J ends lost 1 base and 4 bases respectively, with 5 bases between them. The CDR3, as DNA: TGTGCCAGCAGTTTATTGGGGAATCAGCCCCAGCATTTT. Translated: CASSLLGNQPQHF. The whole variable domain, filled in from reference TRBV28 and TRBJ1-5, reads DVKVTQSSRYLVKRTGEKVFLECVQDMDHENMFWYRQDPGLGLRLIYFSYDVKMKEKGDIPEGYSVSREKKERFSLILESASTNQTSMYLCASSLLGNQPQHFGDGTRLSIL.

The chain joins TRBV5-1 to TRBJ2-7; no firm D call. CDR1 and CDR2 from the germline V gene are SGHRS and YFSETQ. The length of the CDR3 is 14 residues. The germline V and J ends were trimmed by 1 base and 2 bases, with 10 bases remaining between them. The CDR3 sequence: CASSLTAPTYEQYF. The CDR3, as DNA: TGCGCCAGCAGCTTGACGGCACCAACCTACGAGCAGTACTTC. The full variable domain, completed using reference TRBV5-1 and TRBJ2-7, is KAGVTQTPRYLIKTRGQQVTLSCSPISGHRSVSWYQQTPGQGLQFLFEYFSETQRNKGNFPGRFSGRQFSNSRSEMNVSTLELGDSALYLCASSLTAPTYEQYFGPGTRLTVT.

The V and J genes are TRBV7-2 and TRBJ1-1; 7 bases align to TRBD1. Germline lookup yields CDR1 SGHTA and CDR2 FQGNSA. With V trimmed by 0 bases and J by 2 bases, 9 bases remained unmatched. The CDR3 runs 17 residues. The CDR3 sequence: CASSLADTYRGNTEAFF. The CDR3 DNA is TGTGCCAGCAGCTTAGCCGATACTTACAGGGGAAACACTGAAGCTTTCTTT.

A remark on this clone: This sample also contains other DNA sequences that code for the same CDR3. V and J are TRBV11-3 and TRBJ2-3; unclear D gene. This CDR3 comprises 12 residues. V lost 1 base to trimming and J lost 6 bases, with 5 bases between them. CDR1 and CDR2 from the germline V gene are SGHNT and YENEEA. The CDR3 region is CASSLGGDTQYF. The CDR3 DNA is TGTGCCAGCAGCTTAGGGGGTGATACGCAGTATTTT.

The J gene is TRBJ2-4, the V gene TRBV4-3; D assignment may be TRBD1 or TRBD2 (6 bases each). CDR3 size: 13 residues. The germline V and J ends were trimmed by 0 bases and 11 bases, with 11 bases remaining between them. The germline gives CDR1 LGHNA, CDR2 YSLEER. CDR3 region: CASSQDTGRLQYF. The CDR3 DNA reads TGCGCCAGCAGCCAAGATACAGGGAGGCTTCAGTACTTC.

The CDR3 DNA sequence: TGTGCCAGTAGTATTGGGACAGGGGGCGACTACACCTTC. Protein: CASSIGTGGDYTF. The chain couples TRBV19 to TRBJ1-2, with 12 nucleotides matching TRBD1. CDR1 LNHDA and CDR2 SQIVND come from the germline V gene (reference sequence). CDR3 length equals 13 residues. The ends lost 3 bases at V and 10 bases at J; junction bases unmatched: 3.

The chain is built from TRBV7-9 and TRBJ2-2; 7 bases are a match to TRBD2. V was clipped by 4 bases and J by 2 bases; unmatched bases: 4. Looked up from germline, CDR1 is SEHNR and CDR2 is FQNEAQ (reference sequence). The CDR3 consists of 15 residues. The CDR3 region is CASSSRGVNTGELFF. The DNA of the CDR3 is TGTGCCAGCAGCTCACGGGGGGTTAACACCGGGGAGCTGTTTTTT.

The genes are TRBV15 and TRBJ1-2; D gene ambiguous. The CDR3 has 12 residues. Germline V gives CDR1 LNHNV, CDR2 YYDKDF (reference sequence). V was pared by 0 bases and J by 8 bases, with 7 bases between. The chain's CDR3 is CATSRDRGGYTF. In DNA form, the CDR3 reads TGTGCCACCAGCAGAGATCGAGGAGGCTACACCTTC.

This sequence joins TRBV27 and TRBJ2-2; tentatively, D is TRBD2 (5 bases). V lost 3 bases, J lost 4 bases, and 15 bases lay in between. The CDR3 contains 16 residues. CDR1 is MNHEY and CDR2 is SMNVEV in the germline V gene (reference sequence). CDR3 residues: CASSFMGWRSTGELFF. Here the CDR3 DNA reads TGTGCCAGCAGTTTTATGGGGTGGAGGAGCACCGGGGAGCTGTTTTTT.

This clone was recorded a few times. The gene calls are TRBV3-1 (or the pseudogene TRBV3-2) and TRBJ1-2; D gene ambiguous. The CDR3 is made up of 15 amino acids. The V end lost 0 bases, the J end lost 8 bases, and 16 bases lay between the germline ends. The V gene's germline CDR1 is LGHDT and CDR2 YNNKEL (reference sequence). The CDR3 sequence: CASSQDFKLLNGYTF. In DNA, the CDR3 is TGTGCCAGCAGCCAAGATTTTAAGCTGTTAAACGGCTACACCTTC.

The V call is TRBV7-9, the J call TRBJ1-2, with a tentative D call TRBD1 (6 bases). Deletions cut 5 bases from V and 4 bases from J, with 20 bases between. The CDR3 is 16 residues long. Germline V CDR1 and CDR2: SEHNR, FQNEAQ (reference sequence). CDR3 sequence: CASSPPLGQGTYGYTF. DNA of the CDR3: TGTGCCAGCAGCCCCCCCCTGGGGCAGGGGACCTATGGCTACACCTTC.

V and J are TRBV28 and TRBJ1-3; 11 nucleotides match TRBD1. Trimming cost V 3 bases and J 5 bases; bases outside gene matches: 9. The CDR3 loop spans 17 amino acids. Germline values: CDR1 MDHEN, CDR2 SYDVKM. DNA of the CDR3: TGTGCCAGCAGTTTCCGGACAGGGGGCCCTCTTCGAAACACCATATATTTT. Translated, it gives CASSFRTGGPLRNTIYF. The entire variable domain, with the rest obtained from reference TRBV28 and TRBJ1-3, is as follows: DVKVTQSSRYLVKRTGEKVFLECVQDMDHENMFWYRQDPGLGLRLIYFSYDVKMKEKGDIPEGYSVSREKKERFSLILESASTNQTSMYLCASSFRTGGPLRNTIYFGEGSWLTVV.

The chain couples TRBV28 to TRBJ2-1; TRBD1 or TRBD2 may be the D gene (5 bases each). V was clipped by 10 bases and J by 1 base, with 14 bases between them. From germline, CDR1 is MDHEN and CDR2 SYDVKM. CDR3 length equals 14 residues. This CDR3 is CATQDGGSYNEQFF. CDR3 coding DNA: TGTGCCACCCAGGATGGGGGATCCTACAATGAGCAGTTCTTC. The full variable domain, completed using reference TRBV28 and TRBJ2-1, is DVKVTQSSRYLVKRTGEKVFLECVQDMDHENMFWYRQDPGLGLRLIYFSYDVKMKEKGDIPEGYSVSREKKERFSLILESASTNQTSMYLCATQDGGSYNEQFFGPGTRLTVL.

CDR3 coding DNA: TGTGCCAGCAGCCAAGGGACAGCCTATGGCTACACCTTC. It encodes CASSQGTAYGYTF. The chain is built from TRBV14 and TRBJ1-2; perhaps TRBD1 as D (6 bases). The CDR3 loop spans 13 amino acids. V shed 1 base and J shed 4 bases, with 7 bases lying between them. Germline CDR1 SGHDN, CDR2 FVKESK.

This clone was picked up a small number of times. The V gene is TRBV19, the J gene TRBJ2-2; tentative D call: TRBD2 (5 bases). The CDR3 contains 14 residues. Germline-derived CDR1 and CDR2 are LNHDA and SQIVND (reference sequence). V was cut by 1 base and J by 4 bases, with 7 bases left in between. CDR3 nucleotide sequence: TGTGCCAGTAGTATAGCAGCGGTCACCGGGGAGCTGTTTTTT. This translates into CASSIAAVTGELFF.